The rows below give T cell receptor beta chains drawn from one sample of a study of regulatory T cells in long-lasting Graves disease. TCRdb re-called the multiplex PCR reads with MiXCR, one entry per CDR3 protein. The sample holds some 420,000 distinct CDR3 sequences, about 20% seen once. The specimen comprised peripheral blood mononuclear cells (PBMCs), sampled when the disease was refractory, from a patient treated with antithyroid drugs. Receptors originate from a female donor with Graves disease. Each CDR3 is given without its conserved first and last residue.

j_gene,v_gene,CDR3aa
TRBJ1-4,TRBV6-1,ASSPGGGVEKLF
TRBJ2-7,TRBV15,ATSREARGYEQY
TRBJ1-6,TRBV3-1,ASSQSDTNSPLH
TRBJ1-2,TRBV5-1,ASSLDGERAYGYT
TRBJ2-7,TRBV2,ASRTLNYEQY
TRBJ2-7,TRBV7-2,ASSSRDSPRAVLRRQY
TRBJ1-3,TRBV7-8,ASTPLLSGNTIY
TRBJ2-7,TRBV12-3/TRBV12-4,ASSPGTSGTEQY
TRBJ1-6,TRBV20-1,SARAQGYSPLH
TRBJ2-4,TRBV6-1,ASSRGWDRGNIQY